This T cell receptor beta chain was sequenced for a study of shared clonotypes between healthy human individuals. About the study: Donors had three CD4 naive, three CD4 memory, two CD8 naive and one CD8 memory plate apiece.

The method was immunoSEQ multiplex PCR; TCRdb's version includes in-frame clones alone and lacks a portion of them. The profile shows approximately 1.4 million clones, about 98% of them singletons. The germline V gene encodes CDR1 LNHDA and CDR2 SQIVND (reference sequence). The CDR3 is made up of 17 amino acids. V lost 3 bases, J lost 1 base, and 17 bases lay in between. Sample: naive CD4+ T cells sorted from blood. The subset denotes: CD45RA+ positively selected. This chain joins TRBV19 and TRBJ2-3, with D hard to call. This clonotype originated in a young man in good health. The CDR3 reads CASSITRTLSGTDTQYF. The CDR3 coding sequence is TGTGCCAGTAGTATCACGAGGACGCTATCCGGCACAGATACGCAGTATTTT.